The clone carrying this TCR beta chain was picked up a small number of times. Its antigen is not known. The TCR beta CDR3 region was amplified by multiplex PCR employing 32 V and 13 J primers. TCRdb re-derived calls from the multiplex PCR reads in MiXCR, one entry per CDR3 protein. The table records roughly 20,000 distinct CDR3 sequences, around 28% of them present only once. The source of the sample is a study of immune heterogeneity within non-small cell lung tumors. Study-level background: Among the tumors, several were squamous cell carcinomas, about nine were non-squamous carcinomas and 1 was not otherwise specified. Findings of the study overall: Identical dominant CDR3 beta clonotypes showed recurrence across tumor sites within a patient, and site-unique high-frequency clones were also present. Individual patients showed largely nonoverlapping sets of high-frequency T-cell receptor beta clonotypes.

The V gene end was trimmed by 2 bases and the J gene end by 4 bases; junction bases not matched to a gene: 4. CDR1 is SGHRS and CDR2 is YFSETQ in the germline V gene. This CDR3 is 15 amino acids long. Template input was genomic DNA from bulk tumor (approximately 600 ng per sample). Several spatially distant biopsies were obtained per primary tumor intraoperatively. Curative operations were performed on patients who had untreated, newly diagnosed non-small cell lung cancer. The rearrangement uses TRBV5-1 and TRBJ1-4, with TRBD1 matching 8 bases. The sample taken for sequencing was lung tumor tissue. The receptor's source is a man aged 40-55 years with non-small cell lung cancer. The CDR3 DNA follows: TGCGCCAGCAGCTTTCAGGGGGCTATTAATGAAAAACTGTTTTTT. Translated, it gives CASSFQGAINEKLFF.